The 30 T cell receptor beta chains below all came from one sample that was sequenced in a study of cytomegalovirus exposure and HLA in healthy donors. PCR used 60 Vbeta primers and 13 Jbeta primers. Generated by immunoSEQ multiplex PCR, the TCRdb table keeps only in-frame clones and is missing some. The table lists 60,000 to 90,000 clones, about 67% of them singletons. Specimen: PBMCs. Source of these receptors: a man aged 35 to 55 in good health and CMV-seropositive.

The chain has TRBV19 and TRBJ1-5; D is ambiguous. The CDR3 is 14 amino acids. Trimming removed 3 bases from V and 4 bases from J, with 10 bases in between. CDR1 and CDR2 from the germline V gene are LNHDA and SQIVND (reference sequence). In nucleotides, the CDR3 is TGTGCCAGTAGTATCGTCCCGGGGAATCAGCCCCAGCATTTT. Its protein is CASSIVPGNQPQHF.

CDR3 protein: CAWGGARFLQYGYTF. CDR3 DNA sequence: TGTGCCTGGGGGGGGGCGCGGTTTCTCCAGTATGGCTACACCTTC. The chain is built from TRBV30 and TRBJ1-2; D is possibly TRBD1 (6 bases). The germline gives CDR1 GTSNPN, CDR2 SVGIG (reference sequence). Trimming shortened V by 5 bases and J by 5 bases, and 21 bases separated the two germline ends. The CDR3 runs to 15 residues.

The chain joins TRBV27 to TRBJ1-5, with 9 bases fitting TRBD1. The CDR3 totals 14 residues. Germline assignment: CDR1 MNHEY and CDR2 SMNVEV (reference sequence). V was clipped by 5 bases and J by 5 bases; unmatched bases: 4. The CDR3: CASSPTGGYQPQHF. In DNA, the CDR3 is TGTGCCAGCAGTCCGACAGGGGGGTATCAGCCCCAGCATTTT.

The chain has TRBV7-6 and TRBJ1-4; 7 bases align to TRBD1. Losses at the gene ends were 3 bases for V and 6 bases for J; bases not matched to a gene: 7. This CDR3 is built from 15 residues. Germline V gene data show CDR1 as SGHVS and CDR2 as FNYEAQ. CDR3 protein: CASSFGGGNHEKLFF. CDR3 coding DNA: TGTGCCAGCAGCTTCGGAGGGGGCAACCATGAAAAACTGTTTTTT.

This clone was observed a few times. The chain combines TRBV29-1 with TRBJ1-4; D uncertain. Per the germline V gene, CDR1 is SQVTM and CDR2 is ANQGSEA. The CDR3 contains 13 residues. V was shortened by 7 bases and J by 7 bases, with 16 bases between the two germline ends. CDR3 in amino acids: CSAGTAGIEKLFF. CDR3 DNA sequence: TGCAGCGCCGGTACGGCGGGAATTGAAAAACTGTTTTTT.

This clone was observed a handful of times. This chain uses TRBV19 with TRBJ1-4; TRBD1 aligns across 7 bases. The J segment lost 8 bases and the V segment lost 3 bases, leaving 6 bases of the junction unmatched. Germline V CDR1 and CDR2: LNHDA, SQIVND (reference sequence). The CDR3 contains 14 residues. The CDR3 bases are TGTGCCAGTAGTATTTCAGGGGGACGAGAAAAACTGTTTTTT. Translating gives CASSISGGREKLFF.

The chain is built from TRBV6-1 and TRBJ2-1; 8 bases are shared with TRBD2. The CDR3 extends over 14 amino acids. With 6 bases clipped from V and 8 bases from J, the junction kept 9 bases outside the gene matches. Germline values: CDR1 MNHNS, CDR2 SASEGT. In nucleotides, the CDR3 is TGTGCCAGCAGGCGGGAGGTCCCTCCCTATGAGCAGTTCTTC. Encoded protein: CASRREVPPYEQFF.

The chain combines TRBV5-1 with TRBJ1-4; TRBD1 aligns across 8 bases. The CDR3 is made up of 15 amino acids. The trim removed 2 bases at V and 4 bases at J, leaving 4 bases unmatched. The V gene's germline CDR1 is SGHRS and CDR2 YFSETQ. For the CDR3, the DNA is TGCGCCAGCAGCTTTCTGGGACAGGATAATGAAAAACTGTTTTTT. Protein product: CASSFLGQDNEKLFF.

This clone was picked up a small number of times. CDR3 in DNA: TGTGCCAGCAGTTTACAACAGGGGGCGCGCACTGAAGCTTTCTTT. It is translated as CASSLQQGARTEAFF. The chain has TRBV27 and TRBJ1-1; 9 nucleotides agree with TRBD1. Per germline, CDR1 MNHEY and CDR2 SMNVEV (reference sequence). J was trimmed by 4 bases and V by 2 bases; bases with no gene match: 5. The CDR3 has 15 residues.

V and J are TRBV29-1 and TRBJ1-2; a possible D gene is TRBD1 (5 bases). V lost 4 bases to trimming and J lost 2 bases, with 17 bases between them. Germline assignment: CDR1 SQVTM and CDR2 ANQGSEA. The CDR3 covers 15 residues. The CDR3, as DNA: TGCAGCGTTGGGGGCAATCTTCAGGCCAACTATGGCTACACCTTC. Its translation is CSVGGNLQANYGYTF.

This clone has only a few counts. This sequence joins TRBV11-3 and TRBJ2-1, with 7 bases aligning to TRBD1. The CDR3 covers 17 residues. Germline V CDR1 and CDR2: SGHNT, YENEEA. The V and J ends lost 5 bases and 0 bases, in that order; junction bases with no gene match: 10. For the CDR3, the DNA is TGTGCCAGCAGCGAAGGGGGCATAAAGAGCTCCTACAATGAGCAGTTCTTC. Protein: CASSEGGIKSSYNEQFF. Based on the CDR3 plus reference TRBV11-3 and TRBJ2-1, the full variable domain is EAGVVQSPRYKIIEKKQPVAFWCNPISGHNTLYWYLQNLGQGPELLIRYENEEAVDDSQLPKDRFSAERLKGVDSTLKIQPAELGDSAVYLCASSEGGIKSSYNEQFFGPGTRLTVL.

CDR3 region: CASTALPTGDHETQYF. The CDR3 DNA is TGTGCCAGCACCGCCTTACCAACAGGGGATCACGAGACCCAGTACTTC. This chain joins TRBV27 and TRBJ2-5, with 7 nucleotides matching TRBD1. Germline lookup yields CDR1 MNHEY and CDR2 SMNVEV (reference sequence). The J segment lost 5 bases and the V segment lost 7 bases, leaving 16 bases of the junction unmatched. The CDR3 spans 16 residues.

V gene TRBV7-2 combines with J gene TRBJ1-6, with 10 bases identical to TRBD1. Germline CDR1 and CDR2: SGHTA and FQGNSA. The CDR3 is 16 amino acids. J lost 6 bases, V lost 1 base, and 3 bases had no gene match. CDR3 amino acids: CASSLGTGGSNSPLHF. DNA for the CDR3: TGTGCCAGCAGCTTAGGGACAGGGGGTAGTAATTCACCCCTCCACTTT.

V usage is TRBV27 and J usage is TRBJ1-4; the D is unclear. The CDR3 runs to 13 residues. Germline lookup yields CDR1 MNHEY and CDR2 SMNVEV (reference sequence). V was pared by 5 bases and J by 0 bases, with 4 bases between. The CDR3 spells CASSLSTNEKLFF. The CDR3 region has the DNA TGTGCCAGCAGTCTCTCAACTAATGAAAAACTGTTTTTT.

The chain employs TRBV11-1 and TRBJ2-1, with D possibly TRBD1 on 6 matching bases. The CDR3 is 16 residues long. V lost 5 bases and J 1 base, leaving 15 bases between the germline ends. Germline lookup yields CDR1 SGHAT and CDR2 FQDESV (reference sequence). The CDR3 spells CASSRRQAGSYNEQFF. DNA of the CDR3: TGTGCCAGCAGCCGCAGACAGGCCGGTTCCTACAATGAGCAGTTCTTC.

This clone was detected a few times. This chain joins TRBV5-4 and TRBJ1-2; 11 bases are a match to TRBD1. The germline gives CDR1 SGHNT, CDR2 YYREEE (reference sequence). V shed 2 bases and J 3 bases; nucleotides not matched to a gene: 9. The CDR3 has 17 amino acids. Here the CDR3 DNA reads TGTGCCAGCAGCTTAGAGAGGACAGGGGGCGCGGACTATGGCTACACCTTC. This encodes CASSLERTGGADYGYTF.

This clone showed up just a few times. V and J are TRBV30 and TRBJ1-6; no clear D gene. The germline V gene encodes CDR1 GTSNPN and CDR2 SVGIG (reference sequence). CDR3 length: 19 residues. V lost 0 bases and J lost 6, with 24 bases in between. CDR3 region: CAWSVLSTVEGSFNSPLHF. CDR3 coding DNA: TGTGCCTGGAGTGTACTTTCAACCGTCGAGGGCAGTTTTAATTCACCCCTCCACTTT.

The gene calls are TRBV6-5 and TRBJ2-2, with 9 bases that match TRBD1. Trimming removed 6 bases from V and 5 bases from J; junction bases left unmatched: 4. Germline V gives CDR1 MNHEY, CDR2 SVGAGI. The CDR3 extends over 14 amino acids. CDR3 residues: CASRPGQGTGELFF. Here the CDR3 DNA reads TGTGCCAGCAGACCCGGACAGGGGACCGGGGAGCTGTTTTTT.

As concerns this clone: Relative to the germline gene, one junction end is altered; a read error may explain this. The gene calls are TRBV4-3 and TRBJ1-1; D is perhaps TRBD1 (5 bases). The length of the CDR3 is 16 residues. Germline-derived CDR1 and CDR2 are LGHNA and YSLEER. CDR3 nucleotide sequence: TGCGCCGGCAGCCAAGAAATAAACAGGCTGAACACTGAAGCTTTCTTT. Translation: CAGSQEINRLNTEAFF.

The J gene is TRBJ1-2, the V gene TRBV2, with TRBD1 matching 7 bases. The CDR3 runs to 14 residues. Germline V gene lookup returns CDR1 SNHLY and CDR2 FYNNEI. V shed 9 bases, J shed 0 bases, and the junction held 7 bases outside the gene matches. The CDR3 reads CASLDRRANYGYTF. As DNA, the CDR3 is TGTGCCAGTCTGGACAGGCGAGCTAACTATGGCTACACCTTC.

V usage is TRBV5-1 and J usage is TRBJ1-1; TRBD1 matches at 9 bases. Per the germline V gene, CDR1 is SGHRS and CDR2 is YFSETQ. The CDR3 contains 15 residues. Trimming at V came to 1 base and at J to 5 bases, leaving 6 bases not matched to a gene. As DNA, the CDR3 is TGCGCCAGCAGCTTGTACCGGACAGGGGAAACTGAAGCTTTCTTT. It specifies CASSLYRTGETEAFF.

This clone was recorded a few times. The V call is TRBV10-2, the J call TRBJ2-7; 8 bases map to TRBD1. The CDR3 contains 14 residues. Germline V lookup: CDR1 WSHSY, CDR2 SAAADI. J was trimmed by 4 bases and V by 5 bases; bases with no gene match: 7. In nucleotides, the CDR3 is TGCGCCAGCAGTCCCGGGACAGGCCGATACGAGCAGTACTTC. Translating it yields CASSPGTGRYEQYF.

CDR3 region: CAWRQAMTEAFF. The CDR3 bases are TGTGCCTGGAGACAGGCTATGACTGAAGCTTTCTTT. This sequence joins TRBV30 and TRBJ1-1; maybe TRBD1 (5 bases). The CDR3 totals 12 residues. Germline CDR1 reads GTSNPN; CDR2 reads SVGIG (reference sequence). Deletions cut 3 bases from V and 5 bases from J, with 10 bases between.

The chain combines TRBV7-9 with TRBJ1-1; perhaps TRBD1 as D (6 bases). The CDR3 length is 13 residues. V shed 6 bases and J shed 4 bases, with 12 bases lying between them. Germline V lookup: CDR1 SEHNR, CDR2 FQNEAQ (reference sequence). The CDR3 loop is CASREGGGTEAFF. The CDR3 region has the DNA TGTGCCAGCAGGGAGGGGGGGGGCACTGAAGCTTTCTTT.

The DNA for the CDR3 is TGTGCCAGCAGCGGGACTAGCGGGAGTACAGATACGCAGTATTTT. Its translation is CASSGTSGSTDTQYF. The rearrangement joins TRBV5-6 to TRBJ2-3; 14 bases are shared with TRBD2. This CDR3 comprises 15 residues. V lost 4 bases and J lost 3; bases outside the gene matches: 1. Germline values: CDR1 SGHDT, CDR2 YYEEEE.

J is TRBJ1-2 and V is TRBV5-6; TRBD1 might be the D (6 bases). Trimming removed 4 bases at V and 5 bases at J, with 9 bases between. CDR3 size: 12 residues. CDR1 is SGHDT, CDR2 YYEEEE, per germline. In nucleotides, the CDR3 is TGTGCCAGCAGCCCAGGACAGTATGGCTACACCTTC. It codes for CASSPGQYGYTF.

The chain couples TRBV27 to TRBJ2-1; possible D gene TRBD2, 6 bases. The CDR3 totals 16 residues. Germline-derived CDR1 and CDR2 are MNHEY and SMNVEV (reference sequence). Trimming left V 6 bases short and J 8 bases short, with 23 bases between. The CDR3, as DNA: TGTGCCAGCAGCCTCCGGGACTCCATCCTTTTCGATGAGCAGTTCTTC. It specifies CASSLRDSILFDEQFF.

This chain uses TRBV4-3 with TRBJ2-5; D might be TRBD1 (5 bases). The V gene's germline CDR1 is LGHNA and CDR2 YSLEER. V was pared by 1 base and J by 11 bases, with 14 bases between. The CDR3 length is 13 residues. CDR3 bases: TGCGCCAGCAGCCAAGGAGGCAGGGATGAGCAGTACTTC. It yields the protein CASSQGGRDEQYF.

CDR3 sequence (DNA): TGTGCCAGCAGCGATCCGGGGACAGGTTCGTGGGCTTTCTTT. Its translation is CASSDPGTGSWAFF. The gene calls are TRBV28 and TRBJ1-1; the match to TRBD1 covers 8 bases. Germline CDR1 MDHEN, CDR2 SYDVKM. The trim removed 6 bases at V and 11 bases at J, leaving 14 bases unmatched. The CDR3 spans 14 residues.

V and J are TRBV6-6 and TRBJ1-1; D possibly corresponds to TRBD1 (5 bases). CDR3 length: 15 residues. CDR1 and CDR2 from the germline V gene are MNHNY and SVGAGI (reference sequence). V lost 5 bases and J lost 1, with 14 bases in between. In nucleotides, the CDR3 is TGTGCCAGCAGTGGTTTCGTCCAGGGGAACACTGAAGCTTTCTTT. It encodes CASSGFVQGNTEAFF.